This TCR beta chain was documented in a study of human T cells and chemical hapten exposure. The time point here: healthy volunteer bleed at 6 weeks. The template was total RNA from unfractionated whole blood. In this sample, this clonotype turned up many times. Its antigen is still unknown. Individual cDNA molecules received unique molecular identifiers in the library. Original data processing: A per-sample median of roughly 91,000 TCRs was observed, with a range of about 20,000 to 750,000. TCRdb recomputed calls from the RACE reads with MiXCR, one row per CDR3 protein. TCRdb, rather than the study authors, made the V and J calls. Among some 81,000 distinct CDR3 sequences listed, 8.6% were seen once. This CDR3 contains 15 residues. CDR1 and CDR2 (germline): SGHRS, YFSETQ. Deletions cut 3 bases from V and 2 bases from J, with 14 bases between. Notes on the study in general: The study found that DPC sensitization did not change TCRs above 1 in 1000 frequency.

J is TRBJ1-1 and V is TRBV5-1; D is uncertain. This sequence was found in a female donor in good health. Some clones in this sample may be carry-over from other donors' samples. The material sequenced was whole blood. CDR3 loop: CASSWMGTENTEAFF. In DNA form, the CDR3 reads TGCGCCAGCAGCTGGATGGGAACAGAAAACACTGAAGCTTTCTTT.